This T cell receptor beta chain was retrieved from a study of siplizumab effects on memory and regulatory T cells. Assays covered some 98,000 TCR templates per sample. Assay used: immunoSEQ multiplex PCR; TCRdb lists only in-frame clones, some missing. The top ten clones hold about 1.2% of a sample with around 100,000 clones, less than 95% of them seen once. This clone was counted once. Germline assignment: CDR1 SGHAT and CDR2 FQNNGV. V lost 5 bases and J lost 4; bases outside the gene matches: 10. The CDR3 is 16 residues long. The V call is TRBV11-2, the J call TRBJ2-1, with 8 positions matching TRBD2. The receptor comes from a human donor in good health. The sequencing input was non-Treg CD4+ T cells sorted from blood. CDR3 in amino acids: CASSTGWAGGYNEQFF. Here the CDR3 DNA reads TGTGCCAGCAGCACCGGGTGGGCGGGAGGTTACAATGAGCAGTTCTTC.